The text below deals with one T cell receptor beta chain. The CDR3 is made up of 15 amino acids. CDR1 is SGHVS and CDR2 is FNYEAQ in the germline V gene. V lost 0 bases and J 5 bases, leaving 10 bases between the germline ends. These data come from a study of Tregs in tolerant kidney transplant recipients. Using immunoSEQ multiplex PCR, the repertoire was profiled, and TCRdb retains in-frame clones only, with some absent. The sample consists of some 250,000 clones, about 80% of them appearing once. This TCR derives from a human donor in good health. The specimen was CD4+ T cells from blood. V gene TRBV7-6 combines with J gene TRBJ1-4, with D tentatively TRBD1 (6 bases). For the CDR3, the DNA is TGTGCCAGCAGCTTAGCTGGACAGTTAAATGAAAAACTGTTTTTT. The encoded protein is CASSLAGQLNEKLFF. The full variable domain, with the rest looked up from reference TRBV7-6 and TRBJ1-4, is GAGVSQSPRYKVTKRGQDVALRCDPISGHVSLYWYRQALGQGPEFLTYFNYEAQQDKSGLPNDRFSAERPEGSISTLTIQRTEQRDSAMYRCASSLAGQLNEKLFFGSGTQLSVL.